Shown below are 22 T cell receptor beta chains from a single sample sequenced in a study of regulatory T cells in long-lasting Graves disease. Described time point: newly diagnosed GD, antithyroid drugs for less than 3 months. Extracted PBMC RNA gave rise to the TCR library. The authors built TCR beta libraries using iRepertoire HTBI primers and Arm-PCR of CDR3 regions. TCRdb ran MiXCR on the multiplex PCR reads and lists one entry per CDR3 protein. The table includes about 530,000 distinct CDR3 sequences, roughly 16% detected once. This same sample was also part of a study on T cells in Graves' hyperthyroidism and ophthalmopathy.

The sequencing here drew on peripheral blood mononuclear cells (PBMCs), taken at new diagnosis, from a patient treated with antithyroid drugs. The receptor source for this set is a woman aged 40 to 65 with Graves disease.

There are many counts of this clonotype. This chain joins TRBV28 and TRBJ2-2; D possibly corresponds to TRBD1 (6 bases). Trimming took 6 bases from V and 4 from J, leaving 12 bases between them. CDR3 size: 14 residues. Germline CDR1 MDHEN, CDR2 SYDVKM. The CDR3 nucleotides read TGTGCCAGCAGAACCACAGGGTCCACCGGGGAGCTGTTTTTT. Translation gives CASRTTGSTGELFF. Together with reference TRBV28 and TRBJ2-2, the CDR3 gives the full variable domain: DVKVTQSSRYLVKRTGEKVFLECVQDMDHENMFWYRQDPGLGLRLIYFSYDVKMKEKGDIPEGYSVSREKKERFSLILESASTNQTSMYLCASRTTGSTGELFFGEGSRLTVL.

The CDR3 reads CASSAERTGYGYTF. For the CDR3, the DNA is TGTGCCAGCAGCGCCGAAAGAACAGGGTATGGCTACACCTTC. The chain recombines TRBV9 with TRBJ1-2; perhaps TRBD1 as D (6 bases). Germline CDR1 is SGDLS and CDR2 is YYNGEE. The CDR3 is made up of 14 amino acids. V lost 3 bases and J 5 bases, leaving 14 bases between the germline ends. The variable domain in full, with the rest retrieved from reference TRBV9 and TRBJ1-2, is DSGVTQTPKHLITATGQRVTLRCSPRSGDLSVYWYQQSLDQGLQFLIQYYNGEERAKGNILERFSAQQFPDLHSELNLSSLELGDSALYFCASSAERTGYGYTFGSGTRLTVV.

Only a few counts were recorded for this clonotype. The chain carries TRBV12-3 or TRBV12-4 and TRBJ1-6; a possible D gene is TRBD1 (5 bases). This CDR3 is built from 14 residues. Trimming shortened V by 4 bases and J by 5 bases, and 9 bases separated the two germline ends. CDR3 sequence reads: CASSWGSHNSPLHF. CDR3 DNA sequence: TGTGCCAGCAGTTGGGGGTCCCATAATTCACCCCTCCACTTT.

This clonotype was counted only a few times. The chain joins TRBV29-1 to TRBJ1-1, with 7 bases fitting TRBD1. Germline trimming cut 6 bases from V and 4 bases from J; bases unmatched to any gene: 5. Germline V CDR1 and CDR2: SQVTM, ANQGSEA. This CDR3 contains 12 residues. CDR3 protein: CSVDRATTEAFF. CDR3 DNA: TGCAGCGTAGACAGGGCGACCACTGAAGCTTTCTTT.

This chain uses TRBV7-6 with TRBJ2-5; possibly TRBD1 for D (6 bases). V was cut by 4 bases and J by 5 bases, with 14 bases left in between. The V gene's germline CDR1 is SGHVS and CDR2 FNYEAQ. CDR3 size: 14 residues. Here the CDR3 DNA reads TGTGCCAGCAGCTCACAGGGTCGGAGTGAGACCCAGTACTTC. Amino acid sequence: CASSSQGRSETQYF.

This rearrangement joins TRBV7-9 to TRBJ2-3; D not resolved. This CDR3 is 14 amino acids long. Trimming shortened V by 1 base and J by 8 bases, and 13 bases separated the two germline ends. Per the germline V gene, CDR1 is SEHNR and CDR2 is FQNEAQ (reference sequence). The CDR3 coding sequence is TGTGCCAGCAGCTTAGAAGTGGTGCCAGGTACGCAGTATTTT. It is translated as CASSLEVVPGTQYF.

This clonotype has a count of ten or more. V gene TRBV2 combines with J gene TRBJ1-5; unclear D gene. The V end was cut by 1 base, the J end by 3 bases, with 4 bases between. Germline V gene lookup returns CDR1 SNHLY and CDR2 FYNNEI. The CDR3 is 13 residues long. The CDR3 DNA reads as TGTGCCAGCAGTGAAGAGATCAATCAGCCCCAGCATTTT. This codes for CASSEEINQPQHF.

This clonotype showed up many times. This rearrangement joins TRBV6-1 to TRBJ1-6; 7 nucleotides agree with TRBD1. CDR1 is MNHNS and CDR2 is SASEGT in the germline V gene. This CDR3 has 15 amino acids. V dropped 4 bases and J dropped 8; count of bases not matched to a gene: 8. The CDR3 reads CASSVRDRPDSPLHF. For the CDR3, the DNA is TGTGCCAGCAGTGTCCGGGACAGACCGGATTCACCCCTCCACTTT.

The CDR3 DNA reads TGCGCCAGCAGCCAAGGCCAGGGTTTCACTGAAGCTTTCTTT. Translation gives CASSQGQGFTEAFF. The chain is built from TRBV4-1 and TRBJ1-1; D might be TRBD1 (5 bases). In germline, CDR1 is MGHRA, CDR2 YSYEKL. CDR3 length: 14 residues. The germline V and J ends were trimmed by 1 base and 4 bases, with 10 bases remaining between them.

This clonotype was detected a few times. CDR3 coding DNA: TGTGCCAGCAGCCAAGATTGGGCCAAAAACATTCAGTACTTC. Translation gives CASSQDWAKNIQYF. V and J are TRBV14 and TRBJ2-4; D remains unclear. Deletions cut 0 bases from V and 1 base from J, with 4 bases between. The CDR3 length is 14 residues. Germline V gene lookup returns CDR1 SGHDN and CDR2 FVKESK.

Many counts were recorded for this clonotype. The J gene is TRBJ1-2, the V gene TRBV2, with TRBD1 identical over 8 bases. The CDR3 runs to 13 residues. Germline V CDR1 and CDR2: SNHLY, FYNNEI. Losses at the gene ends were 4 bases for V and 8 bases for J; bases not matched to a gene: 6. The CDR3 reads CASSAGQGVGYTF. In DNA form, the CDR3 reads TGTGCCAGCAGTGCAGGACAGGGTGTAGGCTACACCTTC.

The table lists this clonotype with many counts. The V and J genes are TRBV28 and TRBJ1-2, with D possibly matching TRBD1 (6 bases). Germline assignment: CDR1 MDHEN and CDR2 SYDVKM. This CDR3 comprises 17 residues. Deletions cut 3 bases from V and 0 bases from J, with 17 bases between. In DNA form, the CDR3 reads TGTGCCAGCAGTTTTTCCTGGACAGACCCCTCTAACTATGGCTACACCTTC. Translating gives CASSFSWTDPSNYGYTF.

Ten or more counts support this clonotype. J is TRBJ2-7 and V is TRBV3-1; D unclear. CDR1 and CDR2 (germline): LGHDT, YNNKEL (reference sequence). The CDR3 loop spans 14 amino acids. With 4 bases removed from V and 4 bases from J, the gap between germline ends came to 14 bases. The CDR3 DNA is TGTGCCAGCAGCCGGAGACGGGTCTTATACGAGCAGTACTTC. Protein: CASSRRRVLYEQYF.

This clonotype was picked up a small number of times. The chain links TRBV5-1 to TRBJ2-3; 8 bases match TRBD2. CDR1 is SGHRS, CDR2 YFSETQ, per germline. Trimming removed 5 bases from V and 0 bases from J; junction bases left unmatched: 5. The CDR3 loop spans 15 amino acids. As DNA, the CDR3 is TGCGCCAGCAGAGGCGGGGGGCTTAGCACAGATACGCAGTATTTT. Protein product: CASRGGGLSTDTQYF.

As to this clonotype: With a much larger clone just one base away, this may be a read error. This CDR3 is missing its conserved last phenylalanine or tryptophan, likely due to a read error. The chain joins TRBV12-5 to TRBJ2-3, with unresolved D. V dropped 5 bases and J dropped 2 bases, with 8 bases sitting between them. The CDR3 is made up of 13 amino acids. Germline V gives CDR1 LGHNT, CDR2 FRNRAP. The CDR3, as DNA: TGTGCTAGTGGTCCCGGCCTCACAGATACGCAGTATGTT. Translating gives CASGPGLTDTQYV.

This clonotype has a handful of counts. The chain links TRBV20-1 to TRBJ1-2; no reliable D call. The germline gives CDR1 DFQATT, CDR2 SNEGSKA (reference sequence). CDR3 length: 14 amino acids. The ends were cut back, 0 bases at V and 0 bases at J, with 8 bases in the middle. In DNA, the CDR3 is TGCAGTGCTAGAGATGGTTCACCTAACTATGGCTACACCTTC. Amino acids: CSARDGSPNYGYTF.

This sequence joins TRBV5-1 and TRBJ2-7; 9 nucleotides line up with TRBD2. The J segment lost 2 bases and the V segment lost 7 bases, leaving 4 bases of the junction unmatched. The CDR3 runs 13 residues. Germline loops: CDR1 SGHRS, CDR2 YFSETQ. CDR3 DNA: TGCGCCAGCGCGGGAGGGACCCCCTACGAGCAGTACTTC. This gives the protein CASAGGTPYEQYF.

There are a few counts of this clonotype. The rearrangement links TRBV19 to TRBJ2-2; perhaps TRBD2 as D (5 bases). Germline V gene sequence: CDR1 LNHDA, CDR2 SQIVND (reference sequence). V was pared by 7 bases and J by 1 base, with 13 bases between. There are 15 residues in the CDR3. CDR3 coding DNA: TGTGCCAGTACCTATGGACGGGAGAACACCGGGGAGCTGTTTTTT. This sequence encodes CASTYGRENTGELFF.

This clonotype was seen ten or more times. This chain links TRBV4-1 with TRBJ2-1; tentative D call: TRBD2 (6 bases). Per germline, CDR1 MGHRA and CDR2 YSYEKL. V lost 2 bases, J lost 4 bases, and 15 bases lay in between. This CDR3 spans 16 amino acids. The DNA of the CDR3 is TGCGCCAGCAGCCAACCCCTCCGGGACTCATACAATGAGCAGTTCTTC. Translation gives CASSQPLRDSYNEQFF.

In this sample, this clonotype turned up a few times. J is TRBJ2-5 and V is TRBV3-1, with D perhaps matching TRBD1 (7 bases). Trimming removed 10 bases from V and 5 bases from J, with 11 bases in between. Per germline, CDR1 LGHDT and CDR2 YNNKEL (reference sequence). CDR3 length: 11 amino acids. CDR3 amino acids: CATRGVETQYF. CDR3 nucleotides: TGTGCCACCAGGGGGGTGGAGACCCAGTACTTC.

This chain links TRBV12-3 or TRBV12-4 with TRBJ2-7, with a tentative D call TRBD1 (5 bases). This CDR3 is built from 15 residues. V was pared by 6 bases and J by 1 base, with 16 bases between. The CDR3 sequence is CASSLEVQGSYEQYF. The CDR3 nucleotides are TGTGCCAGCAGCTTGGAAGTTCAGGGTTCCTACGAGCAGTACTTC.

The CDR3 spells CASSITGQVNNHSPGNTIYF. CDR3 DNA sequence: TGTGCCAGTAGTATCACGGGACAGGTGAATAATCATTCTCCTGGAAACACCATATATTTT. This chain connects TRBV19 to TRBJ1-3, with 8 bases identical to TRBD1. CDR3 length equals 20 residues. The V gene's germline CDR1 is LNHDA and CDR2 SQIVND (reference sequence). V was pared by 3 bases and J by 2 bases, with 18 bases of the junction left unmatched.